This TCR beta chain was recovered during a study of cytotoxic CD8 clonotypes in ibrutinib-treated CLL. The overall study: Among the patients, 11 presented as relapsed/refractory and about 15 as treatment-naive; around 17 showed unmutated IGHV. Whole-study results and caveats: Sample timing was unmatched between remission and later-progressing patients; lymph nodes unstudied. Rare overall, public clonotypes shrank or held steady under therapy.

On this clone: Its specificity is unknown.

The CDR3 runs 14 residues. Germline V lookup: CDR1 SGHTA, CDR2 FQGNSA. Trimming shortened V by 6 bases and J by 6 bases, and 15 bases separated the two germline ends. The planned depth of sequencing spanned 1 in 200,000 to 1 in 1 million T cells. Generated by immunoSEQ multiplex PCR, the TCRdb table keeps only in-frame clones and is missing some. In the table there are 30,000 to 40,000 clones, 69% of which are singletons. This receptor was taken from a human donor with chronic lymphocytic leukemia. The J gene is TRBJ1-5, the V gene TRBV7-2; no definite D call. The material sequenced was PBMCs, taken before ibrutinib treatment. CDR3 region: CASSLGQAPQPQHF. CDR3 sequence (DNA): TGTGCCAGCAGTCTAGGGCAGGCGCCTCAGCCCCAGCATTTT. Combining the CDR3 with reference TRBV7-2 and TRBJ1-5 gives the whole variable domain GAGVSQSPSNKVTEKGKDVELRCDPISGHTALYWYRQSLGQGLEFLIYFQGNSAPDKSGLPSDRFSAERTGGSVSTLTIQRTQQEDSAVYLCASSLGQAPQPQHFGDGTRLSIL.